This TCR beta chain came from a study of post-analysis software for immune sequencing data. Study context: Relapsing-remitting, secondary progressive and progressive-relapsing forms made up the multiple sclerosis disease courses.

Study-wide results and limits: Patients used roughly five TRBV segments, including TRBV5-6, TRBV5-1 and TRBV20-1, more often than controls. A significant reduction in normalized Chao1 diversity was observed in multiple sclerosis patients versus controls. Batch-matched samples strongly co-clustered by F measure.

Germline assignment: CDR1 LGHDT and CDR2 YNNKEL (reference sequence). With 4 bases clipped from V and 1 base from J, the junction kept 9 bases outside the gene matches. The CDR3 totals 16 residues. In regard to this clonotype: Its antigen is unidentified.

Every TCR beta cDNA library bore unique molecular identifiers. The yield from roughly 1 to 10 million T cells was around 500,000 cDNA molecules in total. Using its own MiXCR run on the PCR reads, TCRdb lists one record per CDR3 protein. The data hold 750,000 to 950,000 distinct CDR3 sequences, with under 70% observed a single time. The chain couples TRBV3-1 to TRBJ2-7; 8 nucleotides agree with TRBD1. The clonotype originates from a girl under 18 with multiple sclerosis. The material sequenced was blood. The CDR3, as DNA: TGTGCCAGCAGCCTTCAGACCGGACAGGGTTCCTACGAGCAGTACTTC. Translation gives CASSLQTGQGSYEQYF.